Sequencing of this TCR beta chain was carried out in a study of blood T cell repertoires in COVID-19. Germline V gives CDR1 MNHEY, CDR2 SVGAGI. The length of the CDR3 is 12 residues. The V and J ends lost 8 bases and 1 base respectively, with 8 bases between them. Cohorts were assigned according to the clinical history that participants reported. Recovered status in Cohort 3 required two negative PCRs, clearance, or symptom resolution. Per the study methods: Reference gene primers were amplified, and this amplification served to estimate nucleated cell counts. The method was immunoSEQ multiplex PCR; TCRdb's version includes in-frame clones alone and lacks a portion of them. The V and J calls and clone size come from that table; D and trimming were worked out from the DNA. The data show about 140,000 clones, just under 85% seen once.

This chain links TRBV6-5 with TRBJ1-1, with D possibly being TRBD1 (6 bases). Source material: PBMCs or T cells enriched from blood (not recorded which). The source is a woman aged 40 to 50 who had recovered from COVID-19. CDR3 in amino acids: CASGRGNTEAFF. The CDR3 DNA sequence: TGTGCCAGCGGCAGGGGGAACACTGAAGCTTTCTTT.